This T cell receptor (beta chain) came from a study of shared clonotypes between healthy human individuals. V dropped 2 bases and J dropped 3 bases, with 11 bases sitting between them. The CDR3 is made up of 14 amino acids. The V gene's germline CDR1 is SGHRS and CDR2 YFSETQ. Assay used: immunoSEQ multiplex PCR; TCRdb lists only in-frame clones, some missing. Of 1.4 million to 1.5 million clones in the sample, roughly 97% were seen once. The gene calls are TRBV5-1 and TRBJ1-1; D might be TRBD1 (5 bases). What was sequenced was naive CD4+ T cells sorted from blood. Subset described: CD45RA+ positively selected. This receptor was identified in a man aged 30 to 45 in good health. The CDR3 spells CASSLSRADTEAFF. DNA of the CDR3: TGCGCCAGCAGCTTAAGCAGGGCGGACACTGAAGCTTTCTTT. Using reference TRBV5-1 and TRBJ1-1 for the parts outside the CDR3, the full variable domain is KAGVTQTPRYLIKTRGQQVTLSCSPISGHRSVSWYQQTPGQGLQFLFEYFSETQRNKGNFPGRFSGRQFSNSRSEMNVSTLELGDSALYLCASSLSRADTEAFFGQGTRLTVV.